Listed below are T cell receptor beta chains from one sample, sequenced in a study of graft-versus-host responses after intestinal transplantation. Only in-frame clones appear in the TCRdb table, and some are missing; sequencing was by immunoSEQ multiplex PCR. This sample has about 54,000 clones; about 90% occur once, and the top ten carry approximately 5.5%. The sample consisted of PBMCs, taken roughly 660 days after intestinal transplant. These receptors came from a human patient who received an intestinal transplant, so some T cells may come from the graft donor. Each CDR3 is given with its conserved first and last residue. D genes are given only for firm matches. Expanded clones get a size class; other rows say once, few or many, or leave the size out.

V gene	J gene	clone size	D gene	CDR3 DNA	CDR3 protein
TRBV10-1	TRBJ1-5	.	.	TGCGCCAGCAGTGTGATAAGACAGGAAGCCGATCAGCCCCAGCATTTT	CASSVIRQEADQPQHF
TRBV30	TRBJ2-2	.	.	TGTGCCTGGTTGGGGATGGGCCCTCGGGACACCGGGGAGCTGTTTTTT	CAWLGMGPRDTGELFF
TRBV5-1	TRBJ1-4	.	TRBD1	TGCGCCAGCAGCTATGGAGACAGGGGGCTTTATAGTAATGAAAAACTGTTTTTT	CASSYGDRGLYSNEKLFF
TRBV5-6	TRBJ2-7	.	TRBD1	TGTGCCAGCAGCTCATCGGACAGGCTTCTCTACGAGCAGTACTTC	CASSSSDRLLYEQYF
TRBV5-5	TRBJ2-3	few	.	TGTGCCAGCACTTATCAGGGTAGAGATACGCAGTATTTT	CASTYQGRDTQYF
TRBV2	TRBJ2-7	few	TRBD1	TGTGCCAGCAGACAGGGGAGCGAGCAGTACTTC	CASRQGSEQYF
TRBV5-1	TRBJ1-4	.	TRBD1	TGCGCCAGCAGCTCTCGGACAGGGCTTAAGGAAAAACTGTTTTTT	CASSSRTGLKEKLFF
TRBV9	TRBJ2-1	.	TRBD2	TGTGCCAGCAGCGTAGGAGGACTAGCGGGGGTCCACTTATACAATGAGCAGTTCTTC	CASSVGGLAGVHLYNEQFF
TRBV11-1	TRBJ2-7	.	.	TGTGCCAGCAGCTTAAGGGGGGGGCCGGTGGCGCAGTACTTC	CASSLRGGPVAQYF
TRBV14	TRBJ1-1	.	.	TGTGCCAGCAGCCCGCAAAGAGGGGGAAGTGAAGCTTTCTTT	CASSPQRGGSEAFF
TRBV25-1	TRBJ1-4	.	.	TGTGCCAGCAGTGAATTACAGGGAATTAATGAAAAACTGTTTTTT	CASSELQGINEKLFF
TRBV9	TRBJ2-5	.	TRBD2	TGTGCCAGCAGCGTAGGGGGACTAGCTATCTCCTCAGAGACCCAGTACTTC	CASSVGGLAISSETQYF
TRBV5-5	TRBJ1-1	.	.	TGTGCCAGCAGCTTGGCCGGGAGCGGGACTGAAGCTTTCTTT	CASSLAGSGTEAFF
TRBV18	TRBJ1-6	.	TRBD1	TGTGCCAGCTCACCGCGGGGGACAGCCAATTCACCCCTCCACTTT	CASSPRGTANSPLHF
TRBV5-6	TRBJ1-2	.	.	TGTGCCAGCAGCTCGGACAGACTTGGCTACACCTTC	CASSSDRLGYTF
TRBV7-7	TRBJ1-2	.	.	TGTGCCAGCAGCTTAGCGCTAAGCGACAGCGATATCTATGGCTACACCTTC	CASSLALSDSDIYGYTF
TRBV6-6	TRBJ2-3	once	.	TGTGCCAGCAGTTACTCGACAGCAGATACGCAGTATTTT	CASSYSTADTQYF
TRBV19	TRBJ1-1	.	.	TGTGCCAGTAGTACTCAGGGGAACACTGAAGCTTTCTTT	CASSTQGNTEAFF
TRBV29-1	TRBJ2-3	once	.	TGCAGCGCTGGCACAGATACGCAGTATTTT	CSAGTDTQYF
TRBV19	TRBJ1-2	.	.	TGTGCCAGTAGTATACAAAGGACAGTGGGGGGGATCTATGGCTACACCTTC	CASSIQRTVGGIYGYTF
TRBV11-3	TRBJ1-6	.	TRBD1	TGTGCCAGCACCCTCGGGACAGGGGATTCACCCCTCCACTTT	CASTLGTGDSPLHF
TRBV6-6	TRBJ1-6	few	TRBD1	TGTGCCAGCAGTTACGACCTACAGGGGGCTAATTCACCCCTCCACTTT	CASSYDLQGANSPLHF
TRBV18	TRBJ1-1	.	.	TGTGCCAGCTCACAGGACCCTAACACTGAAGCTTTCTTT	CASSQDPNTEAFF
TRBV6-1	TRBJ1-1	.	.	TGTGCCAGCAGTATTTCTGGGGGGCGGACTGAAGCTTTCTTT	CASSISGGRTEAFF
TRBV14	TRBJ1-2	.	.	TGTGCCAGCAGCCAAACCAGGAATAACTATGGCTACACCTTC	CASSQTRNNYGYTF
TRBV2	TRBJ1-1	.	.	TGTGCCAGCAGTGGGGCCCCGGACGTCAAAGCTTTCTTT	CASSGAPDVKAFF
TRBV5-1	TRBJ1-1	.	.	TGCGCCAGCAGCTTACCGGGACTGTCTAGCATGAACACTGAAGCTTTCTTT	CASSLPGLSSMNTEAFF
TRBV6-5	TRBJ2-6	.	.	TGTGCCAGCAGTTACTCCGCCTCTGGGGCCAACGTCCTGACTTTC	CASSYSASGANVLTF
TRBV29-1	TRBJ2-7	.	TRBD1	TGCAGCGTTGGGACAGGAAGCTCCTACGAGCAGTACTTC	CSVGTGSSYEQYF
TRBV5-4	TRBJ2-2	.	.	TGTGCCAGCAGCTACCGGGGAAACACCGGGGAGCTGTTTTTT	CASSYRGNTGELFF
TRBV2	TRBJ2-7	.	TRBD2	TGTGCCAGCACCGGGGGAGCGGGGGCCTCCTACGAGCAGTACTTC	CASTGGAGASYEQYF
TRBV2	TRBJ2-5	.	.	TGTGCCAGCAAGTACCAAGAGACCCAGTACTTC	CASKYQETQYF
TRBV5-1	TRBJ1-6	.	.	TGCGCCAGCAGCTCTGCGGGTTCACCCCTCCACTTT	CASSSAGSPLHF
TRBV7-6	TRBJ2-5	.	.	TGTGCCAGCAGCTTAGAAGGGGTCCCTTATTTTACCCAGTACTTC	CASSLEGVPYFTQYF
TRBV12-5	TRBJ2-1	once	.	TGTGCTAGTGGTCCACCTCAGTCTTACCACAATGAGCAGTTCTTC	CASGPPQSYHNEQFF
TRBV5-4	TRBJ2-7	.	.	TGTGCCAGCAGCTCCTCGGGATCCTACGAGCAGTACTTC	CASSSSGSYEQYF
TRBV18	TRBJ2-7	.	TRBD2	TGTGCCAGCTCACTCCGATCGACTAGCGGGGGCCCCTACGAGCAGTACTTC	CASSLRSTSGGPYEQYF
TRBV7-9	TRBJ1-2	.	TRBD1	TGTGCCAGCAGCTTAGGTCAGGGGGGTTCCGGCTACACCTTC	CASSLGQGGSGYTF
TRBV5-4	TRBJ2-3	.	.	TGTGCCAGCAGCCGGTTCCTCCCTAGCACAGATACGCAGTATTTT	CASSRFLPSTDTQYF
TRBV5-6	TRBJ1-6	once	.	TGTGCCAGCAGCTTGGCCGGGACCCCGGGCGGATCACCCCTCCACTTT	CASSLAGTPGGSPLHF
TRBV2	TRBJ1-4	.	TRBD1	TGTGCCAGCGGAGGGCTTACAGGGGTTCGAGAAAAACTGTTTTTT	CASGGLTGVREKLFF
TRBV5-4	TRBJ2-4	.	TRBD1	TGTGCCAGCAGCTTGCCGGAGACAGGGGGGGATGATCTTCAGTACTTC	CASSLPETGGDDLQYF
TRBV21-1	TRBJ1-4	.	.	TGTGCCAGCAGCAAAGGGGGGTCCCTTTTTAATGAAAACCTGTTTTTT	CASSKGGSLFNENLFF
TRBV6-5	TRBJ2-4	.	TRBD1	TGTGCCAGCAGTTCAAGGGGGCCCAAAAACATTCAGTACTTC	CASSSRGPKNIQYF
TRBV6-1	TRBJ1-4	.	.	TGTGCCAGCAAGAGGTCGGACGAGAATGAAAAACTGTTTTTT	CASKRSDENEKLFF
TRBV10-1	TRBJ2-2	.	.	TGCGCCAGCAACGCCGGGACAAACACCGGGGAGCTGTTTTTT	CASNAGTNTGELFF